This entry concerns a single TCR beta chain. Membership in each cohort depended on participant-reported clinical history. The CDR3 is made up of 12 amino acids. Germline V gene lookup returns CDR1 MNHEY and CDR2 SVGAGI. The V and J ends lost 7 bases and 6 bases respectively, with 13 bases between them. As originally analysed: Reference gene primer amplification in the assay estimated nucleated cell counts. The repertoire was sequenced with immunoSEQ multiplex PCR; TCRdb's copy has only in-frame clones and lacks some. D and trimming were read from the DNA, whereas the V and J calls and clone size are those reported in that table. The sample has a few hundred thousand clones; roughly 83% are singletons. The record originates from a study of blood T cell repertoires in COVID-19. Across the study: Some COVID-19 samples were acute and others convalescent; all came from the United States, Italy and Spain.

Sequenced sample: PBMCs or T cells enriched from blood (not recorded which). This TCR was sampled from a woman between 40 and 55 years old with acute COVID-19. The chain uses TRBV6-5 and TRBJ2-7, with a weak D call TRBD1 (6 bases). The CDR3: CASTPSRGEQYF. In nucleotides, the CDR3 is TGTGCCAGCACACCCTCCAGGGGCGAGCAGTACTTC.